These 24 T cell receptor beta chains came from one sample sequenced in a study of blood T cell repertoires in COVID-19. TCRdb keeps only in-frame clones here, not all; method: immunoSEQ multiplex PCR. Here the sample spans some 260,000 clones, around 90% being singletons. Sequences were obtained from PBMCs or T cells enriched from blood (not recorded which). The receptors originated from a woman between 18 and 29 years old who had recovered from COVID-19.

The CDR3 nucleotides are TGTGCCAGCAGCGCGGGACAGGGGATCGAGCAGTACTTC. The encoded protein is CASSAGQGIEQYF. V usage is TRBV5-5 and J usage is TRBJ2-7; 10 nucleotides match TRBD1. There are 13 residues in the CDR3. The V gene's germline CDR1 is SGHKS and CDR2 YYEKEE (reference sequence). Trimming cost V 4 bases and J 6 bases; bases outside gene matches: 4. Supplemented by reference TRBV5-5 and TRBJ2-7, the full variable domain reads DAGVTQSPTHLIKTRGQQVTLRCSPISGHKSVSWYQQVLGQGPQFIFQYYEKEERGRGNFPDRFSARQFPNYSSELNVNALLLGDSALYLCASSAGQGIEQYFGPGTRLTVT.

V gene TRBV7-8 combines with J gene TRBJ1-6; no clear D gene. V was clipped by 3 bases and J by 8 bases, with 11 bases between them. The length of the CDR3 is 14 residues. The V gene's germline CDR1 is SGHVS and CDR2 FQNEAQ. This chain's CDR3 is CASSLGGLHSPLHF. Written as DNA, the CDR3 is TGTGCCAGCAGCTTGGGCGGGTTACATTCACCCCTCCACTTT.

This sequence joins TRBV29-1 and TRBJ1-1; D is unclear. Trimming left V 5 bases short and J 1 base short, with 17 bases between. The CDR3 covers 15 residues. Germline V gene sequence: CDR1 SQVTM, CDR2 ANQGSEA. CDR3: CSVPRLAGGNTEAFF. The CDR3 DNA reads as TGCAGCGTTCCACGACTGGCTGGAGGGAACACTGAAGCTTTCTTT.

This chain uses TRBV7-8 with TRBJ1-3, with 8 bases matching TRBD1. The CDR3 consists of 16 residues. With 4 bases clipped from V and 4 bases from J, the junction kept 9 bases outside the gene matches. From germline, CDR1 is SGHVS and CDR2 FQNEAQ. CDR3 loop: CASSSGRTGRGNTIYF. CDR3 sequence (DNA): TGTGCCAGCAGCTCAGGGCGGACAGGGCGAGGAAACACCATATATTTT.

A remark on this clone: Germline and junction disagree at one end, which may indicate a read error. CDR3 amino acids: CASSENRYSSPLHF. In nucleotides, the CDR3 is TGTGCCAGCAGTGAAAACCGTTATAGTTCACCCCTCCACTTT. The chain employs TRBV2 and TRBJ1-6; no clear D. The CDR3 has 14 residues. Germline V CDR1 and CDR2: SNHLY, FYNNEI.

The V and J genes are TRBV28 and TRBJ1-6; a possible D gene is TRBD1 (5 bases). The CDR3 loop spans 14 amino acids. The germline CDR1 and CDR2 sequences are MDHEN and SYDVKM. V was shortened by 7 bases and J by 7 bases, with 14 bases between the two germline ends. The CDR3 protein is CASTKTGENSPLHF. In nucleotides, the CDR3 is TGTGCCAGCACCAAAACAGGAGAGAATTCACCCCTCCACTTT.

This clone showed up just once. This chain links TRBV10-3 with TRBJ1-2; 7 bases are shared with TRBD1. The CDR3 spans 14 residues. Losses at the gene ends were 0 bases for V and 7 bases for J; bases not matched to a gene: 5. The germline CDR1 and CDR2 sequences are ENHRY and SYGVKD. CDR3 sequence: CAISESSGGGGYTF. The CDR3 DNA sequence: TGTGCCATCAGTGAGTCGTCAGGGGGTGGTGGCTACACCTTC.

The chain recombines TRBV5-1 with TRBJ2-7, with 10 bases aligning to TRBD2. The CDR3 sequence is 16 residues long. In germline, CDR1 is SGHRS, CDR2 YFSETQ. The V gene end was trimmed by 2 bases and the J gene end by 4 bases; junction bases not matched to a gene: 9. As DNA, the CDR3 is TGCGCCAGCAGCTTAGGGACTAGCGCCCGAAGTTACGAGCAGTACTTC. It encodes CASSLGTSARSYEQYF.

This chain uses TRBV7-6 with TRBJ2-7; possible D gene TRBD2, 5 bases. Germline assignment: CDR1 SGHVS and CDR2 FNYEAQ. The CDR3 has 13 amino acids. V lost 6 bases and J lost 2, with 11 bases in between. Here the CDR3 reads CASSDLEAYEQYF. The CDR3 region has the DNA TGTGCCAGCAGTGACCTGGAGGCCTACGAGCAGTACTTC.

J is TRBJ1-3 and V is TRBV18; D perhaps matches TRBD1 (5 bases). Germline values: CDR1 KGHSH, CDR2 LQKENI. Trimming removed 6 bases from V and 0 bases from J, with 12 bases in between. The CDR3 is made up of 15 amino acids. In nucleotides, the CDR3 is TGTGCCAGCTCTGCCACAGGCCTCTCTGGAAACACCATATATTTT. Its protein is CASSATGLSGNTIYF.

The chain carries TRBV7-2 and TRBJ1-2; unclear D gene. The V gene's germline CDR1 is SGHTA and CDR2 FQGNSA. Trimming shortened V by 1 base and J by 0 bases, and 6 bases separated the two germline ends. The CDR3 is 14 residues long. The CDR3 here is CASSLDSTNYGYTF. As DNA, the CDR3 is TGTGCCAGCAGCTTAGATAGTACTAACTATGGCTACACCTTC. Full variable domain (remainder filled in from reference TRBV7-2 and TRBJ1-2): GAGVSQSPSNKVTEKGKDVELRCDPISGHTALYWYRQSLGQGLEFLIYFQGNSAPDKSGLPSDRFSAERTGGSVSTLTIQRTQQEDSAVYLCASSLDSTNYGYTFGSGTRLTVV.

The gene calls are TRBV9 and TRBJ2-1; 8 nucleotides line up with TRBD2. There are 16 residues in the CDR3. In germline, CDR1 is SGDLS, CDR2 YYNGEE. Losses at the gene ends were 0 bases for V and 7 bases for J; bases not matched to a gene: 9. CDR3 sequence reads: CASSVDSSGSMNEQFF. The CDR3, as DNA: TGTGCCAGCAGCGTAGATAGCAGCGGGAGCATGAATGAGCAGTTCTTC. The full variable domain, in which reference TRBV9 and TRBJ2-1 provide the parts outside the CDR3, is DSGVTQTPKHLITATGQRVTLRCSPRSGDLSVYWYQQSLDQGLQFLIQYYNGEERAKGNILERFSAQQFPDLHSELNLSSLELGDSALYFCASSVDSSGSMNEQFFGPGTRLTVL.

The V and J genes are TRBV6-2 or TRBV6-3 and TRBJ1-4; 11 bases fit TRBD1. V shed 5 bases, J shed 0 bases, and the junction held 5 bases outside the gene matches. The CDR3 covers 17 residues. CDR1 is MNHEY, CDR2 SVGEGT, per germline. CDR3 sequence reads: CASSNPGQGATNEKLFF. The CDR3 DNA is TGTGCCAGCAGTAACCCGGGACAGGGGGCAACTAATGAAAAACTGTTTTTT.

The rearrangement links TRBV28 to TRBJ1-1; D is possibly TRBD1 (5 bases). CDR3 length: 14 residues. Germline V gives CDR1 MDHEN, CDR2 SYDVKM. The ends were cut back, 6 bases at V and 4 bases at J, with 15 bases in the middle. CDR3 bases: TGTGCCAGCAGGTTACCGACAGTTTTCACTGAAGCTTTCTTT. Translation: CASRLPTVFTEAFF.

For the CDR3, the DNA is TGTGCCAGCAGTGAAGCCAAACTACAGGGGTACAATGAGCAGTTCTTC. Translating gives CASSEAKLQGYNEQFF. The chain joins TRBV2 to TRBJ2-1; 7 nucleotides align to TRBD1. Trimming cost V 0 bases and J 4 bases; bases outside gene matches: 6. Germline CDR1 SNHLY, CDR2 FYNNEI. The CDR3 sequence is 16 residues long.

V and J are TRBV5-1 and TRBJ1-1; D perhaps matches TRBD1 (5 bases). The CDR3 has 14 residues. The V gene's germline CDR1 is SGHRS and CDR2 YFSETQ. V lost 6 bases, J lost 3 bases, and 15 bases lay in between. The CDR3 loop is CASNVRGLDTEAFF. The CDR3 DNA reads as TGCGCCAGCAACGTTAGGGGCTTAGACACTGAAGCTTTCTTT.

This clone was counted a single time. This chain joins TRBV6-5 and TRBJ1-2, with D maybe TRBD1 (5 bases). The CDR3 totals 15 residues. Germline CDR1 and CDR2: MNHEY and SVGAGI. The V and J ends lost 0 bases and 4 bases respectively, with 12 bases between them. CDR3 residues: CASSYSGRDGYGYTF. The CDR3, as DNA: TGTGCCAGCAGTTACTCAGGCAGGGATGGCTATGGCTACACCTTC.

This sequence joins TRBV10-3 and TRBJ1-3; a weak D match, TRBD1 (6 bases). The CDR3 consists of 13 residues. V lost 10 bases and J lost 0, with 10 bases in between. CDR1 ENHRY and CDR2 SYGVKD come from the germline V gene. CDR3 sequence reads: CASTTGSGNTIYF. As DNA, the CDR3 is TGTGCCAGCACGACAGGCTCTGGAAACACCATATATTTT.

The chain is built from TRBV25-1 and TRBJ2-1; 10 bases map to TRBD2. The CDR3 runs to 16 residues. The V gene's germline CDR1 is MGHDK and CDR2 SYGVNS. Unmatched junction bases numbered 3, after V lost 1 base and J lost 3 bases. The CDR3 DNA is TGTGCCAGCAGTGAATCAGGGACTAGCGTCTACAATGAGCAGTTCTTC. Its protein product is CASSESGTSVYNEQFF.

The chain is built from TRBV19 and TRBJ2-1, with D perhaps matching TRBD2 (5 bases). The V gene lost 6 bases and the J gene lost 0 bases, with 12 bases spanning the gap. There are 15 residues in the CDR3. Per the germline V gene, CDR1 is LNHDA and CDR2 is SQIVND (reference sequence). The CDR3 DNA sequence: TGTGCCAGTAGCCAAACACTAGACTCCTACAATGAGCAGTTCTTC. Residues: CASSQTLDSYNEQFF.

The CDR3: CASRSQGANEQFF. DNA of the CDR3: TGTGCCAGCAGGTCTCAGGGGGCGAATGAGCAGTTCTTC. The J gene is TRBJ2-1, the V gene TRBV3-1 (or the pseudogene TRBV3-2), with TRBD1 identical over 8 bases. CDR3 length equals 13 residues. Germline V CDR1 and CDR2: LGHDT, YNNKEL (reference sequence). Trimming removed 6 bases from V and 7 bases from J; junction bases left unmatched: 5.

This clone was recorded once. The chain couples TRBV4-1 to TRBJ1-2; 8 bases match TRBD1. The germline gives CDR1 MGHRA, CDR2 YSYEKL. V shed 1 base, J shed 1 base, and the junction held 5 bases outside the gene matches. CDR3 length: 16 amino acids. This CDR3 is CASSQVSGQVNYGYTF. CDR3 DNA: TGCGCCAGCAGCCAAGTATCGGGACAGGTTAACTATGGCTACACCTTC.

This clone has only one observation. V usage is TRBV6-8 and J usage is TRBJ2-7; TRBD2 matches 13 bases. Germline V gene sequence: CDR1 MNHGY, CDR2 SAAAGT. The CDR3 spans 20 residues. V was pared by 7 bases and J by 3 bases, with 21 bases of the junction left unmatched. The CDR3 sequence is CASTQPPTSGRPASGYEQYF. CDR3 in DNA: TGTGCCAGCACCCAGCCCCCGACTAGCGGGAGGCCTGCGAGCGGCTACGAGCAGTACTTC.

About this clone itself: This same CDR3 is encoded by further DNA sequences in the sample. This rearrangement joins TRBV7-3 to TRBJ2-1; 13 bases agree with TRBD2. The V segment lost 5 bases and the J segment 7 bases; nucleotides outside the gene matches: 2. CDR3 length equals 14 residues. The V gene's germline CDR1 is SGHTA and CDR2 FQGTGA. CDR3 in amino acids: CASSPGLAGNEQFF. In nucleotides, the CDR3 is TGTGCCAGCAGCCCGGGACTAGCGGGGAATGAGCAGTTCTTC.